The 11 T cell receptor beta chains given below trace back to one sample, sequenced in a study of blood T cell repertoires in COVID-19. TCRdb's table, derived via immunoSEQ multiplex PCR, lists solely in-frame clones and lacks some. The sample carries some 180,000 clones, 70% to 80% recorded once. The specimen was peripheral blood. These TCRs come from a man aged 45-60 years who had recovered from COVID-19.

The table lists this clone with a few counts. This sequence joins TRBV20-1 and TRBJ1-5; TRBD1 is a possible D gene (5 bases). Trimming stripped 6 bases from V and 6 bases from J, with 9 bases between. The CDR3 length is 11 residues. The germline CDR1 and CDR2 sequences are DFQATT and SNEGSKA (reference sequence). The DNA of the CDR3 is TGCAGTGCAAGGGGCCCTCAGCCCCAGCATTTT. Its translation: CSARGPQPQHF.

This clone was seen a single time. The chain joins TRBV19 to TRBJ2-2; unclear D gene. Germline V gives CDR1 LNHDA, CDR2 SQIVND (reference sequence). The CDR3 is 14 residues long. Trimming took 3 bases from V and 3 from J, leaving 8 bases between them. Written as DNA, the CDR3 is TGTGCCAGTAGTATTTTTGAGGACACCGGGGAGCTGTTTTTT. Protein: CASSIFEDTGELFF.

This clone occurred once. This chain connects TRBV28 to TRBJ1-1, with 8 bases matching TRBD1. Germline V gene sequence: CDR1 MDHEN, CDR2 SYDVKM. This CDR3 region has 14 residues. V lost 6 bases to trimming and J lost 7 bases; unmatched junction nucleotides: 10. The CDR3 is CASSRQGFFIEAFF. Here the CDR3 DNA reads TGTGCCAGCAGCCGACAGGGGTTTTTCATTGAAGCTTTCTTT.

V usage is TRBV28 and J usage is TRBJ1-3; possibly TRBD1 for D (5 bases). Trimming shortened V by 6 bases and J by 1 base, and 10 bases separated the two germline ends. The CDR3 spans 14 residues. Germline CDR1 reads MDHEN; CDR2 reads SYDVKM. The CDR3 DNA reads TGTGCCAGCAGCGCAGGGTTTTCTGGAAACACCATATATTTT. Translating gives CASSAGFSGNTIYF.

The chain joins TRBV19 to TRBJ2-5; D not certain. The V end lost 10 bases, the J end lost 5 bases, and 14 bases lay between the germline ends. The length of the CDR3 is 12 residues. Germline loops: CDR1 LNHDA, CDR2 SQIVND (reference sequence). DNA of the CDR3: TGTGCCACCCAGAGTGCCGGGGAGACCCAGTACTTC. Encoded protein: CATQSAGETQYF.

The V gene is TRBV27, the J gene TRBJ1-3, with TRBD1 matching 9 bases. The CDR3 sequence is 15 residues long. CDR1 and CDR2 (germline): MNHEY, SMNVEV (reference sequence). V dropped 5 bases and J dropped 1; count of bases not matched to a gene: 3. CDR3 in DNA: TGTGCCAGCAGTACAGGGGGCGCTTCTGGAAACACCATATATTTT. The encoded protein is CASSTGGASGNTIYF.

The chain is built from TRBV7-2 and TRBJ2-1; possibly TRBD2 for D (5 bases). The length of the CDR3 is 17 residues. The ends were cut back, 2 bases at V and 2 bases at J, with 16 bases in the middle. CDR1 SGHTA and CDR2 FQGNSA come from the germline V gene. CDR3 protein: CASSLLVALAPYNEQFF. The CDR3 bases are TGTGCCAGCAGCTTATTGGTTGCCCTAGCACCCTACAATGAGCAGTTCTTC.

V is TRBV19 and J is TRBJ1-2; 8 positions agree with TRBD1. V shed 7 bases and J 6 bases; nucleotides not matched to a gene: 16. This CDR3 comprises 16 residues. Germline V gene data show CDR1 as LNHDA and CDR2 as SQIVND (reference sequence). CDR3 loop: CASTSTGGRIENGYTF. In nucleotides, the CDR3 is TGTGCCAGTACCTCTACAGGGGGACGGATCGAAAATGGCTACACCTTC.

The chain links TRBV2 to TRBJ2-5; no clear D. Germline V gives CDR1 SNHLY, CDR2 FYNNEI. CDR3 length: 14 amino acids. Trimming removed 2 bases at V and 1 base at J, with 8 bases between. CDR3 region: CASSETYGQETQYF. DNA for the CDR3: TGTGCCAGCAGTGAAACGTACGGCCAAGAGACCCAGTACTTC.

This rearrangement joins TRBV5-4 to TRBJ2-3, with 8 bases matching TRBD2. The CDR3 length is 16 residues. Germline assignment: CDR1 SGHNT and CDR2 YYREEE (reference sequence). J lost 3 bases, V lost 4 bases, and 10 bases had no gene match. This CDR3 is CASSPGGSQGTDTQYF. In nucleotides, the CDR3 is TGTGCCAGCAGCCCGGGGGGGTCCCAGGGGACAGATACGCAGTATTTT.

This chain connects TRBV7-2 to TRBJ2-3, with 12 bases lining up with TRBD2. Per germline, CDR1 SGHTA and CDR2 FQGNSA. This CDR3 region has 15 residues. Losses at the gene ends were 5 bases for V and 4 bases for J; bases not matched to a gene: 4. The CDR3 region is CASSPRLAGADTQYF. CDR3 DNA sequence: TGTGCCAGCAGCCCAAGACTAGCGGGAGCAGATACGCAGTATTTT.